One and the same sample provided the 30 T cell receptor beta chains below, sequenced in a study of blood T cell repertoires in COVID-19. Generated by immunoSEQ multiplex PCR, the TCRdb table keeps only in-frame clones and is missing some. This sample has fewer than 600,000 clones, with roughly 90% found just once. The specimen sequenced was PBMCs or T cells enriched from blood (not recorded which). Receptors were obtained from a woman aged 40-49 years who had recovered from COVID-19.

The chain has TRBV7-2 and TRBJ1-5; 7 bases map to TRBD1. From germline, CDR1 is SGHTA and CDR2 FQGNSA. The CDR3 has 15 amino acids. V was clipped by 5 bases and J by 4 bases; unmatched bases: 8. The CDR3 sequence is CASSRQGRSNQPQHF. The CDR3 DNA follows: TGTGCCAGCAGCAGACAGGGCAGATCAAATCAGCCCCAGCATTTT.

The chain has TRBV5-4 and TRBJ2-7, with D maybe TRBD2 (5 bases). The CDR3 length is 14 residues. The germline V gene encodes CDR1 SGHNT and CDR2 YYREEE (reference sequence). Trimming removed 3 bases at V and 3 bases at J, with 13 bases between. The CDR3 sequence is CASSWSEGSYEQYF. The DNA for the CDR3 is TGTGCCAGCAGCTGGTCCGAAGGGAGCTACGAGCAGTACTTC.

The chain combines TRBV28 with TRBJ1-1; tentative D call: TRBD1 (5 bases). In germline, CDR1 is MDHEN, CDR2 SYDVKM. The CDR3 covers 12 residues. V was pared by 6 bases and J by 7 bases, with 12 bases between. The CDR3 DNA reads TGTGCCAGCAGCAGGGCCTACCTTGAAGCTTTCTTT. Residues: CASSRAYLEAFF.

This chain uses TRBV19 with TRBJ2-1, with a weak D call TRBD2 (6 bases). The V and J ends lost 3 bases and 1 base respectively, with 10 bases between them. The length of the CDR3 is 15 residues. Looked up from germline, CDR1 is LNHDA and CDR2 is SQIVND (reference sequence). For the CDR3, the DNA is TGTGCCAGTAGTATCGGGACTGATTCCTACAATGAGCAGTTCTTC. Its translation: CASSIGTDSYNEQFF.

This chain connects TRBV30 to TRBJ2-3; maybe TRBD2 (6 bases). V lost 1 base, J lost 6 bases, and 11 bases lay in between. Germline CDR1 reads GTSNPN; CDR2 reads SVGIG (reference sequence). The CDR3 consists of 13 residues. The chain's CDR3 is CAWSAGDGDTQYF. The CDR3 bases are TGTGCCTGGAGTGCGGGAGACGGGGATACGCAGTATTTT.

The chain employs TRBV7-8 and TRBJ1-1; unclear D gene. V was trimmed by 3 bases and J by 0 bases, leaving 8 bases between them. Per the germline V gene, CDR1 is SGHVS and CDR2 is FQNEAQ. This CDR3 comprises 14 residues. CDR3 nucleotide sequence: TGTGCCAGCAGCTTGATGGACTTGAACACTGAAGCTTTCTTT. Residues: CASSLMDLNTEAFF. The full variable domain, rest sourced from reference TRBV7-8 and TRBJ1-1, is GAGVSQSPRYKVAKRGQDVALRCDPISGHVSLFWYQQALGQGPEFLTYFQNEAQLDKSGLPSDRFFAERPEGSVSTLKIQRTQQEDSAVYLCASSLMDLNTEAFFGQGTRLTVV.

The rearrangement joins TRBV9 to TRBJ1-5; no reliable D call. CDR1 is SGDLS, CDR2 YYNGEE, per germline. There are 15 residues in the CDR3. Trimming shortened V by 5 bases and J by 7 bases, and 19 bases separated the two germline ends. The chain's CDR3 is CASSPWSGPGQPQHF. The CDR3 region has the DNA TGTGCCAGCAGTCCTTGGTCCGGCCCGGGACAGCCCCAGCATTTT.

V gene TRBV4-2 combines with J gene TRBJ2-1; D is unclear. Germline V lookup: CDR1 LGHNA, CDR2 YNFKEQ. The CDR3 consists of 15 residues. Trimming left V 1 base short and J 7 bases short, with 14 bases between. In nucleotides, the CDR3 is TGTGCCAGCAGCCAAGTTCTGCAATCGGTGAATGAGCAGTTCTTC. This encodes CASSQVLQSVNEQFF.

This clone was seen a handful of times. The V gene is TRBV5-6, the J gene TRBJ2-7; 11 nucleotides match TRBD2. CDR3 size: 14 residues. Germline V gene lookup returns CDR1 SGHDT and CDR2 YYEEEE. Trimming removed 6 bases from V and 0 bases from J; junction bases left unmatched: 2. CDR3 residues: CASKTSGSSYEQYF. The CDR3 DNA sequence: TGTGCCAGCAAAACTAGCGGGAGCTCCTACGAGCAGTACTTC.

This clone has just one count. CDR3 nucleotide sequence: TGTGCCAGCAGCCCCGCAGGGGGTCCCCTCCACTTT. It yields the protein CASSPAGGPLHF. The rearrangement links TRBV14 to TRBJ1-6, with 7 bases aligning to TRBD1. J gave up 13 bases and V 4 bases, and 4 bases lay outside the gene matches. The CDR3 is made up of 12 amino acids. Germline V lookup: CDR1 SGHDN, CDR2 FVKESK.

The gene calls are TRBV1 and TRBJ2-7; the table calls TRBD1, which could not be checked here. TRBV1 is annotated as a pseudogene. The CDR3 is 17 amino acids. The CDR3 DNA reads as TGCACCAGCAGCCGCGTTTTAACCCGGGACAGGGTGAGGGAGCAGTACTTC. This sequence encodes CTSSRVLTRDRVREQYF.

The V and J genes are TRBV27 and TRBJ2-7; tentative D call: TRBD1 (5 bases). Germline V gene lookup returns CDR1 MNHEY and CDR2 SMNVEV (reference sequence). Between the trimmed V and J ends, which lost 3 bases and 3 bases, there was a span of 9 bases. The CDR3 extends over 13 amino acids. The CDR3 nucleotides are TGTGCCAGCAGTTTTAGACAGTACTACGAGCAGTACTTC. Its protein product is CASSFRQYYEQYF.

CDR3 region: CASSQKDRPTEAFF. As DNA, the CDR3 is TGTGCCAGCAGCCAAAAGGACAGGCCTACTGAAGCTTTCTTT. The rearrangement joins TRBV11-3 to TRBJ1-1; TRBD1 agrees at 7 bases. Germline trimming cut 5 bases from V and 5 bases from J; bases unmatched to any gene: 8. Germline assignment: CDR1 SGHNT and CDR2 YENEEA. The CDR3 is 14 amino acids.

J is TRBJ2-1 and V is TRBV5-1, with no clear D. Trimming stripped 1 base from V and 7 bases from J, with 15 bases between. Per the germline V gene, CDR1 is SGHRS and CDR2 is YFSETQ. The CDR3 consists of 15 residues. The CDR3 loop reads CASSLFTTGSNEQFF. For the CDR3, the DNA is TGCGCCAGCAGCTTGTTTACCACGGGTTCAAATGAGCAGTTCTTC.

This clone was seen only once. This chain joins TRBV19 and TRBJ1-2; 7 bases fit TRBD1. The length of the CDR3 is 13 residues. Germline-derived CDR1 and CDR2 are LNHDA and SQIVND (reference sequence). The ends lost 7 bases at V and 5 bases at J; junction bases unmatched: 7. The CDR3 reads CASTLDRLYGYTF. Written as DNA, the CDR3 is TGTGCCAGTACCCTGGACAGGCTATATGGCTACACCTTC.

This rearrangement joins TRBV11-2 to TRBJ2-7, with 13 bases fitting TRBD2. The CDR3 loop spans 17 amino acids. V shed 2 bases and J 2 bases; nucleotides not matched to a gene: 6. Germline V gene data show CDR1 as SGHAT and CDR2 as FQNNGV. This CDR3 reads CASSLPEGLAGTYEQYF. CDR3 nucleotide sequence: TGTGCCAGCAGCTTACCCGAGGGACTAGCGGGAACCTACGAGCAGTACTTC. The full variable domain, completed using reference TRBV11-2 and TRBJ2-7, is EAGVAQSPRYKIIEKRQSVAFWCNPISGHATLYWYQQILGQGPKLLIQFQNNGVVDDSQLPKDRFSAERLKGVDSTLKIQPAKLEDSAVYLCASSLPEGLAGTYEQYFGPGTRLTVT.

The chain carries TRBV9 and TRBJ2-7; weak D call: TRBD1 (5 bases). The CDR3 contains 13 residues. CDR1 is SGDLS, CDR2 YYNGEE, per germline. Trimming removed 2 bases from V and 3 bases from J, with 9 bases in between. The CDR3 loop is CASSVTEGYEQYF. CDR3 nucleotide sequence: TGTGCCAGCAGCGTGACAGAAGGCTACGAGCAGTACTTC.

This clone was seen just once. The V call is TRBV6-2 or TRBV6-3, the J call TRBJ2-3, with 13 bases aligning to TRBD2. CDR3 size: 16 residues. In germline, CDR1 is MNHEY, CDR2 SVGEGT. V lost 6 bases and J lost 1; bases outside the gene matches: 4. CDR3 bases: TGTGCCAGCAGCCAGGGACTAGCGGGACGCACAGATACGCAGTATTTT. This translates into CASSQGLAGRTDTQYF.

The genes are TRBV9 and TRBJ2-5; D remains ambiguous. This CDR3 comprises 14 residues. Per the germline V gene, CDR1 is SGDLS and CDR2 is YYNGEE. V lost 0 bases and J lost 5, with 11 bases in between. The CDR3 bases are TGTGCCAGCAGCGTAGGGCACGTGAAGGAGACCCAGTACTTC. Translated: CASSVGHVKETQYF.

The rearrangement links TRBV5-1 to TRBJ1-2; 7 positions match TRBD1. Germline trimming cut 3 bases from V and 2 bases from J; bases unmatched to any gene: 7. Germline assignment: CDR1 SGHRS and CDR2 YFSETQ. The CDR3 totals 15 residues. CDR3 nucleotide sequence: TGCGCCAGCAGCTATGGGCTGACAGGGAACTATGGCTACACCTTC. It codes for CASSYGLTGNYGYTF.

This clone is a singleton in its sample. The chain carries TRBV11-2 and TRBJ1-2; 7 nucleotides agree with TRBD1. The ends lost 2 bases at V and 8 bases at J; junction bases unmatched: 8. The CDR3 has 14 residues. Germline CDR1 is SGHAT and CDR2 is FQNNGV. CDR3: CASSLSDRVGGYTF. The DNA for the CDR3 is TGTGCCAGCAGCTTATCCGACAGGGTGGGAGGCTACACCTTC.

This clone was picked up a small number of times. The genes are TRBV7-2 and TRBJ2-1; 10 nucleotides match TRBD2. From germline, CDR1 is SGHTA and CDR2 FQGNSA. J lost 5 bases, V lost 5 bases, and 12 bases had no gene match. The CDR3 is 17 amino acids. DNA for the CDR3: TGTGCCAGCAGCCGCAACCGAGCGGGAGGGTTGGACAATGAGCAGTTCTTC. Its protein product is CASSRNRAGGLDNEQFF.

The chain joins TRBV5-1 to TRBJ2-1; 7 positions match TRBD2. The CDR3 length is 14 residues. V gave up 6 bases and J gave up 5 bases; unmatched junction bases: 8. Germline assignment: CDR1 SGHRS and CDR2 YFSETQ. This chain's CDR3 is CASTPGGVNNEQFF. CDR3 nucleotides: TGCGCCAGCACCCCGGGGGGTGTCAACAATGAGCAGTTCTTC.

The J gene is TRBJ1-2, the V gene TRBV29-1; 7 nucleotides align to TRBD1. The length of the CDR3 is 14 residues. Germline V gene lookup returns CDR1 SQVTM and CDR2 ANQGSEA. Trimming cost V 4 bases and J 4 bases; bases outside gene matches: 9. The CDR3 is CSVVVDRAIYGYTF. The CDR3, as DNA: TGCAGCGTTGTTGTTGACAGGGCCATCTATGGCTACACCTTC.

Comments on this clone: This sample also contains other DNA sequences that code for the same CDR3. The genes are TRBV19 and TRBJ1-5; 8 positions agree with TRBD1. The CDR3 consists of 14 residues. CDR1 is LNHDA, CDR2 SQIVND, per germline (reference sequence). V shed 4 bases, J shed 4 bases, and the junction held 3 bases outside the gene matches. This chain's CDR3 is CASSTRQGNQPQHF. CDR3 DNA: TGTGCCAGTAGTACGAGACAGGGGAATCAGCCCCAGCATTTT. Full variable domain (remainder filled in from reference TRBV19 and TRBJ1-5): DGGITQSPKYLFRKEGQNVTLSCEQNLNHDAMYWYRQDPGQGLRLIYYSQIVNDFQKGDIAEGYSVSREKKESFPLTVTSAQKNPTAFYLCASSTRQGNQPQHFGDGTRLSIL.

The chain joins TRBV13 to TRBJ2-7, with 7 bases lining up with TRBD2. With V trimmed by 1 base and J by 5 bases, 8 bases remained unmatched. In germline, CDR1 is PRHDT, CDR2 FYEKMQ (reference sequence). CDR3 length equals 15 residues. The DNA for the CDR3 is TGTGCCAGCAGCTTAGATCCAGCGGGAATCGACGAGCAGTACTTC. Translated: CASSLDPAGIDEQYF.

This clone was observed a single time. This rearrangement joins TRBV9 to TRBJ1-2; a weak D match, TRBD1 (6 bases). The CDR3 has 14 residues. CDR1 and CDR2 from the germline V gene are SGDLS and YYNGEE. V lost 4 bases to trimming and J lost 2 bases, with 12 bases between them. The CDR3 here is CASSPRGANYGYTF. The CDR3 DNA reads TGTGCCAGCAGCCCCCGGGGGGCAAACTATGGCTACACCTTC.

V usage is TRBV3-1 (or the pseudogene TRBV3-2) and J usage is TRBJ1-1; TRBD1 aligns across 7 bases. There are 13 residues in the CDR3. Per the germline V gene, CDR1 is LGHDT and CDR2 is YNNKEL (reference sequence). Trimming removed 5 bases from V and 4 bases from J; junction bases left unmatched: 4. In DNA, the CDR3 is TGTGCCAGCAGCAAAACAGGGGCCACTGAAGCTTTCTTT. It yields the protein CASSKTGATEAFF.

The chain joins TRBV7-2 to TRBJ1-5; a weak D match, TRBD1 (6 bases). The V gene lost 1 base and the J gene lost 4 bases, with 11 bases spanning the gap. CDR3 length: 15 residues. In germline, CDR1 is SGHTA, CDR2 FQGNSA. This CDR3 is CASSLGTERNQPQHF. CDR3 coding DNA: TGTGCCAGCAGCTTAGGGACAGAAAGAAATCAGCCCCAGCATTTT.

V gene TRBV19 combines with J gene TRBJ2-7; D is undetermined. The CDR3 has 11 residues. V lost 4 bases to trimming and J lost 6 bases, with 7 bases between them. Germline V gene sequence: CDR1 LNHDA, CDR2 SQIVND (reference sequence). The CDR3 DNA reads TGTGCCAGTAGTACCCGCGGCGAGCAGTACTTC. Its protein product is CASSTRGEQYF. The full variable domain, rest sourced from reference TRBV19 and TRBJ2-7, is DGGITQSPKYLFRKEGQNVTLSCEQNLNHDAMYWYRQDPGQGLRLIYYSQIVNDFQKGDIAEGYSVSREKKESFPLTVTSAQKNPTAFYLCASSTRGEQYFGPGTRLTVT.